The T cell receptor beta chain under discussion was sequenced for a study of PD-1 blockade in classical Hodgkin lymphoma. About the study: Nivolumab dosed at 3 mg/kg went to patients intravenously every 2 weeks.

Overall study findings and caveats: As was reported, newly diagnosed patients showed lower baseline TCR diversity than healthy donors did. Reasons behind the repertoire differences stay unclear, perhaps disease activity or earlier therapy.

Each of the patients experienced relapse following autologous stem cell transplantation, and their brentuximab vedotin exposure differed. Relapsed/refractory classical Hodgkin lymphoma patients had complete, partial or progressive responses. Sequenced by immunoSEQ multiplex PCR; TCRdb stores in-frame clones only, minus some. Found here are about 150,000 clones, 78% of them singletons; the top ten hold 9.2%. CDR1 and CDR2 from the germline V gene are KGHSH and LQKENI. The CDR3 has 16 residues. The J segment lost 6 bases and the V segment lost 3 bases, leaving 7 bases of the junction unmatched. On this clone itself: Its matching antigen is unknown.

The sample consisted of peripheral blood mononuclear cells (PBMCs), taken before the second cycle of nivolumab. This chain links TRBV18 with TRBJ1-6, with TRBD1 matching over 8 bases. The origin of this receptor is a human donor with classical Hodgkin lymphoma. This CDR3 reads CASSPQGGQANSPLHF. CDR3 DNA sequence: TGTGCCAGCTCACCGCAGGGGGGACAGGCTAATTCACCCCTCCACTTT. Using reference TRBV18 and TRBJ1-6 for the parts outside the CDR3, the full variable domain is NAGVMQNPRHLVRRRGQEARLRCSPMKGHSHVYWYRQLPEEGLKFMVYLQKENIIDESGMPKERFSAEFPKEGPSILRIQQVVRGDSAAYFCASSPQGGQANSPLHFGNGTRLTVT.